This record covers a single TCR beta chain. What this receptor recognizes is not known. No much larger clonotype is one base removed from it; base qualities were not supplied. This entry is derived from a study of shared clonotypes between healthy human individuals (TCRdb year 2020). Regarding the study in general: A couple of women and three men aged 18 to 49 years were included in the cohort. The study deeply sequenced blood TCR repertoires of roughly five healthy adults to estimate repertoire size and the extent of clonotype sharing between individuals. Different laboratories and diverse techniques were used to prepare libraries and sequence TCR repertoires, to increase sequencing depth and limit assay-specific biases. Each donor's leukapheresis produced roughly between about 0.9 and 9.5 billion PBMCs. Summary of the overall study and its limitations: Sampling was limited to blood, and TCR repertoires in tissue likely differ from TCR repertoires in blood. Pairwise subsampling led to the expectation that sequencing depth would affect the degree of clonotype sharing among donors. Because the study included a small number of donors, the genetic and exposure-history diversity represented was limited.

TCR CDR3 regions were amplified from genomic DNA by multiplex PCR using the deep immunoSEQ assay. Extracted genomic DNA from each cell subset was spread evenly across all wells of several immunoSEQ 96-well plates, with each plate serving as a replicate. For unsorted PBMC, about 300 ng genomic DNA, equal to roughly 32,000 T cell genomes, was loaded into each replicate PCR. Ten immunoSEQ deep assay plates were used to sequence the unsorted PBMC genomic DNA. Purified libraries were quantified with a Qubit 3.0 fluorometer, sized on a Bioanalyzer 2100, and re-quantified with the KAPA Library Quantification kit. Every immunoSEQ 96-well plate was sequenced on a separate single-read 150-cycle Illumina NextSeq 550 flow cell. For the original study's pipeline: Because only junctional sequences without quality scores were contained in the immunoSEQ output, filtering matching that applied to full-length reads could not be performed. Sequences were annotated with PyIR, a Python wrapper for IgBLAST v1.9, using IMGT germline references to assign V/J genes and CDR3. Reads with weak V/J assignments (E-value above 1e-6), missing CDR3, stop codons, out-of-frame junctions, or ambiguous translated residues were removed. V3J clonotypes were defined as sequences sharing the same inferred V gene, J gene, and CDR3 amino acid sequence. Percentage overlap between repertoires was computed as shared unique clonotypes divided by the size of the smaller repertoire. RTK rarefaction, the Chao1 estimator, and Recon v2.1 estimates of unobserved clonotypes were used to assess repertoire richness. Here the immuneACCESS table is served through TCRdb, limited to in-frame sequences with V and J called. Missing clones are a known gap in these copies; in checked studies unresolved V genes cover under half, and the rest lacks a known reason. For V, J and clone size, that table is used; D and trimming come from the DNA. This sample lists about half a million clones; around four fifths were detected once. The top ten hold around 12% of the sample.

V and J are trimmed by 4 bases and 2 bases, and the gene matches miss 5 bases of the junction. Based on the germline V gene, the CDR1 and CDR2 sequences are SGHTA and FQGTGA. The CDR3 spans 16 residues, from the cysteine through the phenylalanine. Only the CDR3 portion is preserved as DNA: 48 bases, with reading frame beginning at the first base. The donors were healthy, HIV-negative adults with no recently reported acute infections or vaccinations. All donors were Caucasian adults living in Nashville, Tennessee, USA. For unsorted samples, some 100 million PBMCs were counted and genomic DNA was extracted with the QIAamp DNA Blood Mini kit. After blood collection by leukapheresis, PBMCs were isolated using Ficoll-Histopaque density gradient centrifugation and then cryopreserved in the vapor phase of liquid nitrogen.

The chain links TRBV7-3 with TRBJ2-5, with TRBD2 matching 12 junction bases. Sequenced input: PBMCs. The clonotype comes from a woman aged 40 to 55 in good health. Some clones in this sample may be carry-over from other donors' samples. The nucleotide sequence reads as follows: TGTGCCAGCAGCTCTTCTAGCGGGAGGGGGCAAGAGACCCAGTACTTC. Translated, it gives CASSSSSGRGQETQYF.